This passage covers 15 T cell receptor beta chains from one sample sequenced in a study of CD8 T cells in ankylosing spondylitis. Findings and limits, study-wide: Seemingly characteristic of ankylosing spondylitis blood was a TCR beta motif consisting of 7 or 8 highly homologous variants.

Antigens for these TCRs are unknown. TCRdb analysed the 5' RACE reads with MiXCR anew, one entry per CDR3 protein. The table lists hundreds of thousands of distinct CDR3 sequences, 12% of them singletons. The sequencing sample was made of blood, either unsorted or a sorted T cell fraction (not recorded which). These receptors came from a male donor with ankylosing spondylitis.

This clonotype was detected only a few times. J is TRBJ2-1 and V is TRBV4-2; 9 bases fit TRBD2. V shed 1 base and J 1 base; nucleotides not matched to a gene: 8. The CDR3 spans 18 residues. Germline V gene lookup returns CDR1 LGHNA and CDR2 YNFKEQ. CDR3 sequence reads: CASSQGNLAGASYNEQFF. Written as DNA, the CDR3 is TGTGCCAGCAGCCAAGGAAATTTAGCGGGAGCGTCCTACAATGAGCAGTTCTTC.

The table lists this clonotype with a few counts. The rearrangement uses TRBV4-3 and TRBJ2-3; possible D gene TRBD2, 6 bases. The ends were cut back, 4 bases at V and 2 bases at J, with 19 bases in the middle. Germline CDR1 LGHNA, CDR2 YSLEER. The CDR3 is made up of 17 amino acids. CDR3 DNA: TGCGCCAGCAGCCGAGTGTGGGAGGAACCTTACACAGATACGCAGTATTTT. This sequence encodes CASSRVWEEPYTDTQYF.

This clonotype was seen a few times. The V and J genes are TRBV7-9 and TRBJ2-7, with TRBD1 identical over 9 bases. Germline lookup yields CDR1 SEHNR and CDR2 FQNEAQ (reference sequence). The CDR3 covers 14 residues. Trimming took 5 bases from V and 6 from J; bases not matched to a gene: 8. CDR3 nucleotides: TGTGCCAGCAGCCTGGGACAGGGTAGTGGCGAGCAGTACTTC. Amino acids: CASSLGQGSGEQYF. Full variable domain (outside the CDR3, taken from reference TRBV7-9 and TRBJ2-7): DTGVSQNPRHKITKRGQNVTFRCDPISEHNRLYWYRQTLGQGPEFLTYFQNEAQLEKSRLLSDRFSAERPKGSFSTLEIQRTEQGDSAMYLCASSLGQGSGEQYFGPGTRLTVT.

This chain connects TRBV28 to TRBJ2-3; D is undetermined. Trimming removed 3 bases at V and 2 bases at J, with 9 bases between. Per the germline V gene, CDR1 is MDHEN and CDR2 is SYDVKM. The CDR3 length is 14 residues. CDR3 sequence: CASSFVLTTDTQYF. For the CDR3, the DNA is TGTGCCAGCAGTTTTGTACTCACCACAGATACGCAGTATTTT. The full variable domain, completed using reference TRBV28 and TRBJ2-3, is DVKVTQSSRYLVKRTGEKVFLECVQDMDHENMFWYRQDPGLGLRLIYFSYDVKMKEKGDIPEGYSVSREKKERFSLILESASTNQTSMYLCASSFVLTTDTQYFGPGTRLTVL.

A note on this clonotype: An end of the junction does not agree with germline; a read error may underlie this. The chain recombines TRBV28 with TRBJ1-2; D may be TRBD1 (5 bases). Germline V CDR1 and CDR2: MDHEN, SYDVKM. This CDR3 spans 18 amino acids. CDR3 loop: CASTSHVGRTNLREKIYF. CDR3 in DNA: TGTGCCAGCACCTCTCATGTGGGACGGACAAACTTAAGAGAGAAAATTTACTTC.

In its sample, this clonotype was seen a few times. The chain combines TRBV7-2 with TRBJ2-7; D perhaps matches TRBD2 (5 bases). Germline V gene sequence: CDR1 SGHTA, CDR2 FQGNSA. V dropped 5 bases and J dropped 0 bases, with 17 bases sitting between them. The CDR3 loop spans 16 amino acids. CDR3 sequence reads: CASSRRLGSLSYEQYF. CDR3 DNA: TGTGCCAGCAGCCGAAGGCTGGGGAGTCTCTCCTACGAGCAGTACTTC.

V and J are TRBV5-1 and TRBJ1-1, with TRBD1 matching 7 bases. The V gene end was trimmed by 0 bases and the J gene end by 4 bases; junction bases not matched to a gene: 12. CDR1 SGHRS and CDR2 YFSETQ come from the germline V gene. The CDR3 is 17 residues long. The CDR3 nucleotides read TGCGCCAGCAGCTTGGTGGGGCAGGGGGTCGCTGGCACTGAAGCTTTCTTT. It is translated as CASSLVGQGVAGTEAFF.

In its sample, this clonotype was seen a few times. The V call is TRBV20-1, the J call TRBJ2-7; 8 bases align to TRBD1. With V trimmed by 3 bases and J by 6 bases, 10 bases remained unmatched. Germline lookup yields CDR1 DFQATT and CDR2 SNEGSKA (reference sequence). The CDR3 contains 14 residues. In DNA form, the CDR3 reads TGCAGTGCTAGGGCAGCGGACAGGGCGTCCGAGCAGTACTTC. This gives the protein CSARAADRASEQYF.

This clonotype has only a few counts. This rearrangement joins TRBV5-1 to TRBJ1-4, with D perhaps matching TRBD1 (6 bases). Per germline, CDR1 SGHRS and CDR2 YFSETQ. Trimming removed 4 bases at V and 8 bases at J, with 15 bases between. This CDR3 spans 14 amino acids. The CDR3 DNA reads as TGCGCCAGCAGCGCCTGGGGACAAGGGGAAAAACTGTTTTTT. As protein: CASSAWGQGEKLFF.

This clonotype has only a few counts. V usage is TRBV29-1 and J usage is TRBJ2-5, with D possibly being TRBD1 (6 bases). The germline V gene has CDR1 SQVTM and CDR2 ANQGSEA. CDR3 size: 13 residues. The V end lost 8 bases, the J end lost 5 bases, and 18 bases lay between the germline ends. The CDR3 DNA reads as TGCAGCACACAGGGAACCACTCGGGAGACCCAGTACTTC. It encodes CSTQGTTRETQYF. The whole variable domain, remainder taken from reference TRBV29-1 and TRBJ2-5, is SAVISQKPSRDICQRGTSLTIQCQVDSQVTMMFWYRQQPGQSLTLIATANQGSEATYESGFVIDKFPISRPNLTFSTLTVSNMSPEDSSIYLCSTQGTTRETQYFGPGTRLLVL.

This clonotype was seen a few times. The chain combines TRBV20-1 with TRBJ1-4; 8 nucleotides match TRBD1. V was clipped by 7 bases and J by 0 bases; unmatched bases: 4. The germline V gene encodes CDR1 DFQATT and CDR2 SNEGSKA (reference sequence). CDR3 length: 14 residues. The chain's CDR3 is CSGRQGSTNEKLFF. The DNA for the CDR3 is TGCAGTGGGAGACAGGGGTCAACTAATGAAAAACTGTTTTTT.

The CDR3 spells CASSYPDGGPPSEGYTF. The CDR3 DNA is TGTGCCAGCAGTTACCCAGATGGAGGGCCACCTTCGGAGGGCTACACCTTC. This chain connects TRBV6-8 to TRBJ1-2, with D unresolved. Trimming stripped 2 bases from V and 8 bases from J, with 24 bases between. The CDR3 length is 17 residues. CDR1 is MNHGY and CDR2 is SAAAGT in the germline V gene.

The V call is TRBV20-1, the J call TRBJ2-3; 12 bases agree with TRBD2. The trim removed 3 bases at V and 6 bases at J, leaving 10 bases unmatched. Germline V lookup: CDR1 DFQATT, CDR2 SNEGSKA (reference sequence). The CDR3 extends over 16 amino acids. This CDR3 is CSASPLGLAGPDTQYF. The DNA of the CDR3 is TGCAGTGCTAGTCCCCTCGGACTAGCGGGGCCCGATACGCAGTATTTT.

The genes are TRBV28 and TRBJ2-1, with D perhaps TRBD2 (6 bases). This CDR3 is 15 amino acids long. Looked up from germline, CDR1 is MDHEN and CDR2 is SYDVKM. V shed 1 base and J shed 2 bases, with 9 bases lying between them. The CDR3: CASSLSGDTYNEQFF. For the CDR3, the DNA is TGTGCCAGCAGTTTATCGGGGGATACCTACAATGAGCAGTTCTTC.

This clonotype was found a few times. The rearrangement joins TRBV9 to TRBJ1-3; D is uncertain. Germline V gives CDR1 SGDLS, CDR2 YYNGEE. CDR3 size: 16 residues. V was pared by 0 bases and J by 4 bases, with 14 bases between. The CDR3 reads CASSVVSDPLGNTIYF. CDR3 in DNA: TGTGCCAGCAGCGTAGTATCCGACCCCCTGGGAAACACCATATATTTT.